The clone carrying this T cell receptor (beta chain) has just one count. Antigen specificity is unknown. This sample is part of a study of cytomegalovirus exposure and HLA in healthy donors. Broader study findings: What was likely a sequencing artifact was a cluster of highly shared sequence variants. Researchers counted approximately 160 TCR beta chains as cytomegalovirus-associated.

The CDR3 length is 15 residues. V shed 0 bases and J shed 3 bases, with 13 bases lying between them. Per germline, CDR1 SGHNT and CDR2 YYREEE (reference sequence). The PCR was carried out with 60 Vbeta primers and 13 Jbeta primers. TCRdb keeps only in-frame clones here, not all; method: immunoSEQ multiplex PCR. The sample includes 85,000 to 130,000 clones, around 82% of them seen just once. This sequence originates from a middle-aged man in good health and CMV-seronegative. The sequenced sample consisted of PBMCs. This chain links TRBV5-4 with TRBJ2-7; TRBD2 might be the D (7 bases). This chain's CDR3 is CASSLGRGLNYEQYF. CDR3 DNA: TGTGCCAGCAGCTTGGGGCGGGGGCTTAACTACGAGCAGTACTTC.